This T cell receptor beta chain came from a study of somatic mutations in cytotoxic T cells in rheumatoid arthritis. Study-wide results and caveats: Of the expanded CD8+ clones, the antigen targets were not known. The clonality of CD8+ T cells was not significantly different between rheumatoid arthritis patients and age-matched healthy controls. Only rheumatoid arthritis patients, not healthy controls, showed CD8+ clonality increasing with age.

Blood donors, with a median age of around 56 years (range roughly 21-70) and less than 60% female, made up the healthy control group. Details on this clone: Its specificity is unknown.

Trimming shortened V by 7 bases and J by 5 bases, and 18 bases separated the two germline ends. Germline CDR1 and CDR2: SEHNR and FQNEAQ (reference sequence). This CDR3 has 15 amino acids. TCRdb keeps only in-frame clones here, not all; method: immunoSEQ multiplex PCR. Of more than 6,500 clones in the sample, approximately 70% were seen once. The genes are TRBV7-9 and TRBJ2-1; possibly TRBD1 or TRBD2 for D (5 bases each). Sequenced sample: CD8+ T cells sorted from blood. The source is a man aged 35 to 55 in good health. This chain's CDR3 is CASTPGVAGNNEQFF. As DNA, the CDR3 is TGTGCCAGCACCCCCGGGGTAGCAGGGAACAATGAGCAGTTCTTC.